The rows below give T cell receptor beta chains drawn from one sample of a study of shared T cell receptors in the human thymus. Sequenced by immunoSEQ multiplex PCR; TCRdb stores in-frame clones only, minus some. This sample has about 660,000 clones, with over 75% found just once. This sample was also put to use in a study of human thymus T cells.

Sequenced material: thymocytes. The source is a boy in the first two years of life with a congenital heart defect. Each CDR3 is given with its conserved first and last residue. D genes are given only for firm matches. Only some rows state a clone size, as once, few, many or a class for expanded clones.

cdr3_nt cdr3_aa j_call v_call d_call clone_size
TGTGCCAGTAGTTTCAGGGGTTTCAATCAGCCCCAGCATTTT CASSFRGFNQPQHF TRBJ1-5 TRBV19 NA NA
TGTGCCAGCAGTTCGACAGGGGAAGGGGAGCAGTACTTC CASSSTGEGEQYF TRBJ2-7 TRBV6-5 TRBD1 NA
TGTGCCAGCAGCCCTAATGGACTAGCGGGGGGGAATGAGCAGTTCTTC CASSPNGLAGGNEQFF TRBJ2-1 TRBV7-2 TRBD2 NA
TGTGCCAGCTCACCCCCAGCTAGCGGGCCGACCGGGGAGCTGTTTTTT CASSPPASGPTGELFF TRBJ2-2 TRBV18 TRBD2 NA
TGTGCCAGCAGCTTACGTCCCTCGCCGGCGGGGTACAATGAGCAGTTCTTC CASSLRPSPAGYNEQFF TRBJ2-1 TRBV11-3 NA NA
TGTGCCAGCAGTTTTTTAACCTACGGGGACAGGGGTTATAATTCACCCCTCCACTTT CASSFLTYGDRGYNSPLHF TRBJ1-6 TRBV27 TRBD1 once
TGTGCCAGCAGCTTACGGGGGGAAATAGGTTATGGCTACACCTTC CASSLRGEIGYGYTF TRBJ1-2 TRBV11-2 NA NA
TGTGCCAGCAGCCAAGAGAGCCTAGCGGGGAACACCGGGGAGCTGTTTTTT CASSQESLAGNTGELFF TRBJ2-2 TRBV14 TRBD2 once
TGTGCTAGTGACAGACAGGATAGCAATCAGCCCCAGCATTTT CASDRQDSNQPQHF TRBJ1-5 TRBV12-5 NA NA
TGTGCCAGCAGCTGGGAACCTCGGGACAAGAACACTGAAGCTTTCTTT CASSWEPRDKNTEAFF TRBJ1-1 TRBV7-9 NA NA
TGTGCCAGTAGTATAGGAGACAGGATAAAAATGAACACTGAAGCTTTCTTT CASSIGDRIKMNTEAFF TRBJ1-1 TRBV19 NA once
TGCGCCAGCAGCTTGGCCGGAGGGGGCTCCCCCAAAAACATTCAGTACTTC CASSLAGGGSPKNIQYF TRBJ2-4 TRBV5-1 NA NA
TGTGCCAGCAGCCCAGGGACTAGCGGGGTCGAGCAGTACTTC CASSPGTSGVEQYF TRBJ2-7 TRBV5-6 TRBD2 NA
TGTGCCAGCAGTCAGGATAAATGCTCCACAGATACGCAGTATTTT CASSQDKCSTDTQYF TRBJ2-3 TRBV7-6 NA NA
TGTGCCAGCAGCTCGCGGTTGGGCAGGGGGAGGTATAGTTCACCCCTCCACTTT CASSSRLGRGRYSSPLHF TRBJ1-6 TRBV11-2 TRBD1 NA
TGCGCCAGCAGCCACCGGGCAGGGGAAGGCTACACCTTC CASSHRAGEGYTF TRBJ1-2 TRBV5-1 NA NA
TGTGCCAGTAGGAGACAGGGGTCAACTAATGAAAAACTGTTTTTT CASRRQGSTNEKLFF TRBJ1-4 TRBV19 TRBD1 once
TGCGCCAGCAGCTGGGGGCAGGGCAATTCGGAGACCCAGTACTTC CASSWGQGNSETQYF TRBJ2-5 TRBV5-1 NA NA
TGTGCCAGCAGTTTACCGGTTCAGCCCCAGCATTTT CASSLPVQPQHF TRBJ1-5 TRBV28 NA NA
TGCGCCAGCAGCCAAGGCCAGGCTCGTACAGATACGCAGTATTTT CASSQGQARTDTQYF TRBJ2-3 TRBV4-3 NA once
TGCGCCAGCAGCCAAGCAGGGGTTGGCTACACCTTC CASSQAGVGYTF TRBJ1-2 TRBV4-1 NA few
TGTGCCATCAGTCCTCAGGCTAATGAAGCTTTCTTT CAISPQANEAFF TRBJ1-1 TRBV10-3 NA few
TGTGCCAGCAAGACGGACAGGAGTGTTGAGACCCAGTACTTC CASKTDRSVETQYF TRBJ2-5 TRBV2 TRBD1 NA
TGTGCCTGGAGTGTACCTTTCAAGCGGGGAGTTCAAGAGACCCAGTACTTC CAWSVPFKRGVQETQYF TRBJ2-5 TRBV30 TRBD2 NA
TGTGCCAGCAGTGAAGCAATTGGGGGGTCTAACTATGGCTACACCTTC CASSEAIGGSNYGYTF TRBJ1-2 TRBV6-1 NA NA
TGTGCCAGCAGTTTACCGACAGGGTCACCCTACGAGCAGTACTTC CASSLPTGSPYEQYF TRBJ2-7 TRBV28 TRBD1 NA
TGTGCCAGCAGCCAGATACGGGGGTCCCCCTACGAGCAGTACTTC CASSQIRGSPYEQYF TRBJ2-7 TRBV14 NA NA
TGTGCCATCAGTGACCAATGGACAGATTACGAGCAGTACTTC CAISDQWTDYEQYF TRBJ2-7 TRBV10-3 NA NA
TGTGCCAGCAGCTTAGGCCCCCCCCGGGACACCATCACAGATACGCAGTATTTT CASSLGPPRDTITDTQYF TRBJ2-3 TRBV11-2 NA few
TGTGCCAGCAGTGGCCGACTAGCGGGAGGCCCCATAGTATCTTTTTTCGAGCAGTACTTC CASSGRLAGGPIVSFFEQYF TRBJ2-7 TRBV6-4 TRBD2 NA
TGTGCCAGCAGTTACTCGTGGAGACAGGAGGATTCACCCCTCCACTTT CASSYSWRQEDSPLHF TRBJ1-6 TRBV6-6 NA NA
TGCGCCAGCAGTCAATCGTTTCAGGACATACCACTTTCCTACGAGCAGTACTTC CASSQSFQDIPLSYEQYF TRBJ2-7 TRBV23-1 NA NA
TGTGCCTGGAGTGACCCTTCCCAAACTAGCGGGAGCTCCTACGAGCAGTACTTC CAWSDPSQTSGSSYEQYF TRBJ2-7 TRBV30 TRBD2 NA
TGTGCCAGCAGTAACCAACAGGGCTCTAATGAAAAACTGTTTTTT CASSNQQGSNEKLFF TRBJ1-4 TRBV28 NA NA
TGCAGTGCTCGCGAACCTGAAGCTTTCTTT CSAREPEAFF TRBJ1-1 TRBV20-1 NA NA
TGTGCCAGCAGCCCACGTCCCGGGACAGGGACAAGCATCAGCTACGAGCAGTACTTC CASSPRPGTGTSISYEQYF TRBJ2-7 TRBV7-2 TRBD1 once
TGTGCCAGCAGCCAAGATCAGGAGGGGACTAGCACAGATACGCAGTATTTT CASSQDQEGTSTDTQYF TRBJ2-3 TRBV4-2 NA NA